These T cell receptor beta chains were read from a single sample in a study of blood T cell repertoires in COVID-19. Some clones are missing from TCRdb's copy, which holds only in-frame ones; the method was immunoSEQ multiplex PCR. The repertoire holds around 330,000 clones, with 90% as singletons. The sample taken for sequencing was PBMCs or T cells enriched from blood (not recorded which). The receptors here all came from a man aged 55 to 69 who had recovered from COVID-19. Both conserved end residues are part of each CDR3.

J gene	V gene	CDR3 protein
TRBJ1-5	TRBV20-1	CSASRTENEPQHF
TRBJ2-1	TRBV21-1	CASSLYRGSSYNEQFF
TRBJ2-1	TRBV9	CASSDPKGAPISYNEQFF
TRBJ1-6	TRBV27	CASSFVTENSPLHF
TRBJ1-1	TRBV5-6	CASSYGGVNTEAFF
TRBJ1-2	TRBV13	CASTVLAPGYTF
TRBJ2-1	TRBV10-2	CATDGRLAGPDEQFF
TRBJ1-2	TRBV29-1	CSTRGQALGYTF
TRBJ1-2	TRBV6-5	CASSYGGGGGYTF
TRBJ1-5	TRBV19	CASSADRGGQPQHF
TRBJ1-2	TRBV18	CASSPLTLGYTF
TRBJ2-7	TRBV5-6	CASSPGLAGTYEQYF
TRBJ2-1	TRBV7-3	CASSSRGAGSMNNEQFF
TRBJ1-1	TRBV15	CATSRPGQGAHEAFF
TRBJ2-7	TRBV15	CATSRDRAGRTSHEQYF
TRBJ1-2	TRBV27	CASNRGGGQGCFYTF
TRBJ2-7	TRBV9	CASSVLAEDYEQYF